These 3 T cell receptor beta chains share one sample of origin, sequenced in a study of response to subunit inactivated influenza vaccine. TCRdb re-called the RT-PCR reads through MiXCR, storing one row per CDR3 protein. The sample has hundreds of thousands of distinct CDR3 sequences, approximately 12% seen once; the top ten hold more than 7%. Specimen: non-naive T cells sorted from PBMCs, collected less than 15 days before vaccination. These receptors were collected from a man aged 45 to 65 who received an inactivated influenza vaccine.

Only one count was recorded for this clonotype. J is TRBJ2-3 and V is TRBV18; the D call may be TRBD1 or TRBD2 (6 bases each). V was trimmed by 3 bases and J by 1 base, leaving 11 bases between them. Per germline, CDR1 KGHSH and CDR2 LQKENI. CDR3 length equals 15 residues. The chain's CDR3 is CASSPGGSRTDTQYF. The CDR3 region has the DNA TGTGCCAGCTCACCCGGGGGCTCCCGCACAGATACGCAGTATTTT.

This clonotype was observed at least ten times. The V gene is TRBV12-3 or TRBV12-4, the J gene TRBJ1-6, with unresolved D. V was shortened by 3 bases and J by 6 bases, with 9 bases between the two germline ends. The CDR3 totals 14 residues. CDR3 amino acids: CASSLGSGNSPLHF. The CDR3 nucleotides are TGTGCCAGCAGTTTGGGGTCGGGTAATTCACCCCTCCACTTT.

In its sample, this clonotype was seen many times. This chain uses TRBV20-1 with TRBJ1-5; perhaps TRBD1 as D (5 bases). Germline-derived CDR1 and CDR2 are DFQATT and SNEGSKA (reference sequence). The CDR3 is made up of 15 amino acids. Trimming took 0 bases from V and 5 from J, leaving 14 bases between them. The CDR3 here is CSARESGPTYQPQHF. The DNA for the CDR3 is TGCAGTGCTAGAGAGTCGGGACCTACCTATCAGCCCCAGCATTTT.